Listed below are T cell receptor beta chains from one sample, sequenced in a study of blood T cell repertoires in COVID-19. Some clones are missing from TCRdb's copy, which holds only in-frame ones; the method was immunoSEQ multiplex PCR. Of 150,000 to 190,000 clones detected, 80% to 90% appear once; the ten largest clones hold more than 5.5%. What was sequenced was PBMCs or T cells enriched from blood (not recorded which). All receptors derive from a man aged 45-65 years who had recovered from COVID-19. Both conserved end residues are part of each CDR3. Each record gives: clone size, D gene, J gene, V gene, CDR3 DNA, CDR3 protein. A D gene is named only where the DNA matches it firmly. Not every row has a clone size; where given, it reads once, few, many or a size class.

-,-,TRBJ2-1,TRBV5-6,TGTGCCAGCAGAACCAGACGCGGAGAGCAGTTCTTC,CASRTRRGEQFF
-,-,TRBJ1-6,TRBV5-4,TGTGCCAGCAGCTTGGGGACACTAAGCTCCTATAATTCACCCCTCCACTTT,CASSLGTLSSYNSPLHF
-,TRBD1,TRBJ2-6,TRBV6-2/TRBV6-3,TGTGCCAGCAGTTCACAGGGGTCTGGGGCCAACGTCCTGACTTTC,CASSSQGSGANVLTF
-,TRBD1,TRBJ2-6,TRBV10-3,TGTGCCATCAGTGAGGGTTCGGGCAGGGGGCTCTTCGTGGATTCTGGGGCCAACGTCCTGACTTTC,CAISEGSGRGLFVDSGANVLTF
-,-,TRBJ2-3,TRBV5-1,TGCGCCAGCAGCTTGTACAGAATCACAGATACGCAGTATTTT,CASSLYRITDTQYF
once,TRBD1,TRBJ1-5,TRBV3-1/TRBV3-2,TGTGCCAGCAGCCAAGATAACAGGGGGATGGGTCAGCCCCAGCATTTT,CASSQDNRGMGQPQHF
-,-,TRBJ1-1,TRBV19,TGTGCCAGTAGTTCCCCGGGACTCGCGAACACTGAAGCTTTCTTT,CASSSPGLANTEAFF
once,TRBD2,TRBJ2-1,TRBV5-1,TGCGCCAGCAGAGATACTAGCGGGGGGGCCCACAATGAGCAGTTCTTC,CASRDTSGGAHNEQFF
few,-,TRBJ2-5,TRBV4-1,TGCGCCAGCAGCTGGGGCCAACGCCAAGAGACCCAGTACTTC,CASSWGQRQETQYF
-,-,TRBJ2-7,TRBV4-1,TGCGCCAGCAGCCAGGCAGGGATCTCCTCCTACGAGCAGTACTTC,CASSQAGISSYEQYF
-,-,TRBJ1-4,TRBV20-1,TGCAGTGCTAGTCCCAGGGTTTTTGAAAAACTGTTTTTT,CSASPRVFEKLFF
-,-,TRBJ2-5,TRBV7-8,TGTGCCAGCAGCCATAGTTGGGAGACCCAGTACTTC,CASSHSWETQYF
-,TRBD1,TRBJ1-2,TRBV3-1/TRBV3-2,TGTGCCAGCAGCCAACCCCGGACAGGTCCCGTAGGATATGGCTACACCTTC,CASSQPRTGPVGYGYTF
-,-,TRBJ1-2,TRBV28,TGTGCCACCGACAGCTCTAACTATGGCTACACCTTC,CATDSSNYGYTF